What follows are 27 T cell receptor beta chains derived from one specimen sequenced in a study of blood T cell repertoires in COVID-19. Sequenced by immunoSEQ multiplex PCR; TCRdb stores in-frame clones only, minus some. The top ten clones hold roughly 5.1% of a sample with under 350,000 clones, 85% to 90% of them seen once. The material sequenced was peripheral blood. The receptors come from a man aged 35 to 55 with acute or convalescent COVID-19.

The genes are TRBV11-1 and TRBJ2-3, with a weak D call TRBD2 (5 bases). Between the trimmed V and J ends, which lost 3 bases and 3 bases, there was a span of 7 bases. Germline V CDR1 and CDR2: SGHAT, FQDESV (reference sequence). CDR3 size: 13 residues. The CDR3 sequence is CASSLTGTDTQYF. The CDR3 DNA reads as TGTGCCAGCAGCTTGACGGGGACAGATACGCAGTATTTT. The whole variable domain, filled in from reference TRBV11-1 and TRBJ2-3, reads EAEVAQSPRYKITEKSQAVAFWCDPISGHATLYWYRQILGQGPELLVQFQDESVVDDSQLPKDRFSAERLKGVDSTLKIQPAELGDSAMYLCASSLTGTDTQYFGPGTRLTVL.

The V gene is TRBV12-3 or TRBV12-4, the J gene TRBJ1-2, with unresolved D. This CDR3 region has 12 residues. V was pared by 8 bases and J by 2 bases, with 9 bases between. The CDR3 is CASGRGNYGYTF. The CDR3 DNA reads TGTGCCAGCGGGCGGGGAAACTATGGCTACACCTTC.

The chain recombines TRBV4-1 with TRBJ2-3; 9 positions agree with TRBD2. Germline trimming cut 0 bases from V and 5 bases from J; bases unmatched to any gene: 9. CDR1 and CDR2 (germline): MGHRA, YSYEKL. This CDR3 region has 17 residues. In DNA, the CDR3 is TGCGCCAGCAGCCAAGATAAGACTAGCGGACTGGGAGATACGCAGTATTTT. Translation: CASSQDKTSGLGDTQYF.

The CDR3 spells CASKAVYNSPLHF. The CDR3 DNA reads as TGTGCCAGCAAAGCTGTCTATAATTCACCCCTCCACTTT. The rearrangement joins TRBV12-3 or TRBV12-4 to TRBJ1-6, with D unresolved. V shed 7 bases and J shed 3 bases, with 7 bases lying between them. There are 13 residues in the CDR3.

The CDR3 nucleotides read TGCAGCGTTGACGGGACAATTGAAGCTTTCTTT. As protein: CSVDGTIEAFF. The chain combines TRBV29-1 with TRBJ1-1, with D possibly matching TRBD1 (6 bases). Germline CDR1 is SQVTM and CDR2 is ANQGSEA. The CDR3 length is 11 residues. V dropped 3 bases and J dropped 7 bases, with 9 bases sitting between them.

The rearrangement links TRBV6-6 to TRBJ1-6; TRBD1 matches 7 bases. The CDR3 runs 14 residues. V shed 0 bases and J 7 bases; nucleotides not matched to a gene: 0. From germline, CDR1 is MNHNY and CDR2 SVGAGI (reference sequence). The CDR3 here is CASSYSQGNSPLHF. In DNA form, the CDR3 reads TGTGCCAGCAGTTACTCACAGGGGAATTCACCCCTCCACTTT.

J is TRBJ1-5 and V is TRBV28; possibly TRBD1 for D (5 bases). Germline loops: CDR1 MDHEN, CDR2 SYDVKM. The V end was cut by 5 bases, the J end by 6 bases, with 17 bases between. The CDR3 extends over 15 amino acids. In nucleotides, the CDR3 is TGTGCCAGCAGTCGCGGGACGGGCTGGGGTCAGCCCCAGCATTTT. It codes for CASSRGTGWGQPQHF.

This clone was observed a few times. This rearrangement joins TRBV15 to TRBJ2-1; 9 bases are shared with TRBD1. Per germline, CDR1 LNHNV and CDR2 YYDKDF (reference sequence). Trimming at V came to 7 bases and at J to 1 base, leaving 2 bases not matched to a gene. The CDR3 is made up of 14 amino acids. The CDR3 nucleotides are TGTGCCACCAACGACAGGGGGTCCTACAATGAGCAGTTCTTC. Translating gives CATNDRGSYNEQFF. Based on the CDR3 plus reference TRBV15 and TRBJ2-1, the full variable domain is DAMVIQNPRYQVTQFGKPVTLSCSQTLNHNVMYWYQQKSSQAPKLLFHYYDKDFNNEADTPDNFQSRRPNTSFCFLDIRSPGLGDTAMYLCATNDRGSYNEQFFGPGTRLTVL.

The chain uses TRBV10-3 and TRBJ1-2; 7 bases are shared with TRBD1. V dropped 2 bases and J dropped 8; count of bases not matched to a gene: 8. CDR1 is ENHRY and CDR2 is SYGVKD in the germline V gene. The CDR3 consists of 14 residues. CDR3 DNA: TGTGCCATCAGTGAGGAGGGGGCGAACCTAGGCTACACCTTC. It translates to CAISEEGANLGYTF.

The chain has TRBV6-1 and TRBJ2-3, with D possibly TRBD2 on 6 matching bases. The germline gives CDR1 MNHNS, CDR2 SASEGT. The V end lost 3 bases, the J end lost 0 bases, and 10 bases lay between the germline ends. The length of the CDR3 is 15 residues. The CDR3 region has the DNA TGTGCCAGCAGTGATCAGCGGGTGAGCACAGATACGCAGTATTTT. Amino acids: CASSDQRVSTDTQYF.

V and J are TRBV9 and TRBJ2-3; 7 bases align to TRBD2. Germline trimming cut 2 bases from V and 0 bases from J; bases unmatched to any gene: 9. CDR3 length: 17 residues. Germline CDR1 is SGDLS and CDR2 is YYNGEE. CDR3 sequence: CASSVSSSGASTDTQYF. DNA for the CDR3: TGTGCCAGCAGCGTCTCCTCGAGCGGGGCCAGCACAGATACGCAGTATTTT.

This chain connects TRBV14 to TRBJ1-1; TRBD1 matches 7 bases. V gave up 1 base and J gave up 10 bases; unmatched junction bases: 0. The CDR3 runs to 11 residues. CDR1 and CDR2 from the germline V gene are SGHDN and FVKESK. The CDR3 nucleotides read TGTGCCAGCAGCCAAGCAGGGGGAGCTTTCTTT. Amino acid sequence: CASSQAGGAFF.

In nucleotides, the CDR3 is TGTGCCAGCAGCTCATCCCATTCACCCCTCCACTTT. As protein: CASSSSHSPLHF. The genes are TRBV7-8 and TRBJ1-6; D gene ambiguous. Germline V CDR1 and CDR2: SGHVS, FQNEAQ. The CDR3 contains 12 residues. Trimming stripped 4 bases from V and 8 bases from J, with 6 bases between.

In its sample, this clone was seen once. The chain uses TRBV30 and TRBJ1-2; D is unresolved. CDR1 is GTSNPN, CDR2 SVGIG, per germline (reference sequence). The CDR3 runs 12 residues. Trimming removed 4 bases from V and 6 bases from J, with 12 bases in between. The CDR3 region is CAWTSGRNGYTF. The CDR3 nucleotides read TGTGCCTGGACGTCCGGGAGGAATGGCTACACCTTC.

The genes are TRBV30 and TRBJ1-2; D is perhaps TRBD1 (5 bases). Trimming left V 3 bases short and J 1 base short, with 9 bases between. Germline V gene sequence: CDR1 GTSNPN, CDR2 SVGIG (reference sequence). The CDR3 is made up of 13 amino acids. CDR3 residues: CAWSLQVNYGYTF. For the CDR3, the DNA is TGTGCCTGGAGCTTACAGGTTAACTATGGCTACACCTTC.

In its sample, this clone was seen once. The CDR3 sequence is CASSLAGITYEQYF. In nucleotides, the CDR3 is TGTGCCAGCAGCTTAGCGGGCATAACCTACGAGCAGTACTTC. The chain joins TRBV7-8 to TRBJ2-7; D unresolved. Germline CDR1 is SGHVS and CDR2 is FQNEAQ. CDR3 length equals 14 residues. Trimming left V 0 bases short and J 2 bases short, with 8 bases between.

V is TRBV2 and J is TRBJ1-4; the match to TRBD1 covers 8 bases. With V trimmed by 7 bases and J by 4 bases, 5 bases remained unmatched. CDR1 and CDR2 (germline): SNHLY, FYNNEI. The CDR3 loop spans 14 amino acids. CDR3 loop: CASISDRVNEKLFF. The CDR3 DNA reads TGTGCCAGCATATCGGACAGGGTTAATGAAAAACTGTTTTTT.

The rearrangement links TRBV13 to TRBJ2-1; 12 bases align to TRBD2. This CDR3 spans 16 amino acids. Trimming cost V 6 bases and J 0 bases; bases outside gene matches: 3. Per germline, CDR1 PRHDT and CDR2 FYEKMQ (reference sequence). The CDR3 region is CASSPSGGGSYNEQFF. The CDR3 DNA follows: TGTGCCAGCAGTCCTAGCGGGGGGGGCTCCTACAATGAGCAGTTCTTC.

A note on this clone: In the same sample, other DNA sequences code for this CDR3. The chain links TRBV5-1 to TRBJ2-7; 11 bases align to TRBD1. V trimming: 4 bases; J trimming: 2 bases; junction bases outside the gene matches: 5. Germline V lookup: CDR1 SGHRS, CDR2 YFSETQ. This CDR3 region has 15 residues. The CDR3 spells CASSPKGQGAYEQYF. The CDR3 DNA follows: TGCGCCAGCAGCCCCAAGGGACAGGGGGCCTACGAGCAGTACTTC.

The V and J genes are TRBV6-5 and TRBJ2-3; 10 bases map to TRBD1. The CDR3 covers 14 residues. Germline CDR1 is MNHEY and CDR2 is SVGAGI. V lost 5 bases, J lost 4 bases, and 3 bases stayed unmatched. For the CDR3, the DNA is TGTGCCAGCAGTCTCGGGACAGGGGCAGATACGCAGTATTTT. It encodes CASSLGTGADTQYF.

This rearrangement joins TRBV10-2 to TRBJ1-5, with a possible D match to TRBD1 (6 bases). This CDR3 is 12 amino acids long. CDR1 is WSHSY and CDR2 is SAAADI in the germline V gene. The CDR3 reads CPRRGRGGPQHF. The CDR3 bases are TGCCCCCGCCGTGGGAGGGGGGGGCCCCAGCATTTT.

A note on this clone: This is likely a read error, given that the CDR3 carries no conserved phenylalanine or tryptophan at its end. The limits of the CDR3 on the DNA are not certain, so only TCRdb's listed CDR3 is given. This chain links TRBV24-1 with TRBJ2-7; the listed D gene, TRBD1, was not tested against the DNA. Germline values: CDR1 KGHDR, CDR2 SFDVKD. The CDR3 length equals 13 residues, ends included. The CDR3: CATSDSKYTPGPL.

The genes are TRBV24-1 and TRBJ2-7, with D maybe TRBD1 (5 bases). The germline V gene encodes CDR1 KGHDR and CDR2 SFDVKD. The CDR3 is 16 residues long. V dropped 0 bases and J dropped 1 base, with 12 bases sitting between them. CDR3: CATSDLPRRASYEQYF. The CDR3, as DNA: TGTGCCACCAGTGATTTGCCTCGCAGGGCTTCCTACGAGCAGTACTTC.

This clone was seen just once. The CDR3 sequence is CASSTWAGGYTF. CDR3 DNA sequence: TGTGCCAGCAGCACCTGGGCGGGCGGCTACACCTTC. The rearrangement uses TRBV3-1 (or the pseudogene TRBV3-2) and TRBJ1-2, with D unresolved. There are 12 residues in the CDR3. The germline V gene has CDR1 LGHDT and CDR2 YNNKEL (reference sequence). Trimming removed 5 bases at V and 8 bases at J, with 12 bases between.

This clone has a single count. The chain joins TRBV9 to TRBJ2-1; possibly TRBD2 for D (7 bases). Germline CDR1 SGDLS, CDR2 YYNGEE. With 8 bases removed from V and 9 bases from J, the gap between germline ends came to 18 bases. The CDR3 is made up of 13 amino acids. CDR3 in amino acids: CASRGGLKGEQFF. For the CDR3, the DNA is TGTGCCAGTAGGGGGGGCCTAAAGGGTGAGCAGTTCTTC.

DNA of the CDR3: TGTGCCAGCAAAAGCTTAGTTAGCAATCAGCCCCAGCATTTT. Protein: CASKSLVSNQPQHF. V is TRBV27 and J is TRBJ1-5; D not certain. This CDR3 is built from 14 residues. Trimming stripped 7 bases from V and 0 bases from J, with 10 bases between. CDR1 is MNHEY, CDR2 SMNVEV, per germline (reference sequence).

This CDR3 reads CASSLTSGGYNEQFF. DNA of the CDR3: TGTGCCAGCAGCTTAACAAGCGGGGGTTACAATGAGCAGTTCTTC. This rearrangement joins TRBV7-3 to TRBJ2-1, with 8 bases that match TRBD2. The V gene's germline CDR1 is SGHTA and CDR2 FQGTGA. The V and J ends lost 0 bases and 4 bases, in that order; junction bases with no gene match: 2. The CDR3 runs to 15 residues.